Only one count was recorded for the clone carrying this T cell receptor beta chain. What it recognizes is unknown. The record originates from a study of Ad26.COV2.S vaccination and SARS-CoV-2 variants. Study-wide results and caveats: Spike-specific CD8+ and CD4+ T cell responses reportedly showed substantial breadth after vaccination. Ad26.COV2.S recipients had broader spike-specific TCRs (P = 0.0014). Similar non-spike TCR breadth was observed in recipients of vaccine and of placebo. Responses of T cells in total may have been underestimated by the TCR breadth and depth analyses.

Using immunoSEQ multiplex PCR, the repertoire was profiled, and TCRdb retains in-frame clones only, with some absent. The sample consists of some 180,000 clones, around nine tenths of them appearing once. CDR1 is SGHVS and CDR2 is FNYEAQ in the germline V gene. Trimming cost V 5 bases and J 6 bases; bases outside gene matches: 9. CDR3 size: 17 residues. The receptor was isolated from a human donor who had recovered from COVID-19. Material: peripheral blood, obtained after recovery from COVID-19. V and J are TRBV7-6 and TRBJ2-3, with TRBD2 matching 15 bases. The CDR3 reads CASSGGTSGRTMDTQYF. CDR3 bases: TGTGCCAGCAGCGGCGGGACTAGCGGGAGGACAATGGATACGCAGTATTTT.